The 16 T cell receptor beta chains below all came from one sample that was sequenced in a study of blood T cells in healthy people across ages. A second PCR, run for roughly 7 to 12 cycles, used a sample-barcoded 5' primer plus a J-beta primer mix. Each CDR3 protein gets one entry after TCRdb re-called the 5' RACE reads with MiXCR. This sample has 890,000 or so distinct CDR3 sequences, with around 68% found just once. Material: blood. The receptors stem from a man aged 25 to 45 in good health.

The gene calls are TRBV20-1 and TRBJ2-7; 10 bases agree with TRBD1. J lost 0 bases, V lost 5 bases, and 19 bases had no gene match. This CDR3 comprises 19 residues. Per the germline V gene, CDR1 is DFQATT and CDR2 is SNEGSKA (reference sequence). The CDR3 DNA follows: TGCAGTGCTTTCTCACCTAGTGGACAGGGGGGACTTTCCTCCTACGAGCAGTACTTC. This encodes CSAFSPSGQGGLSSYEQYF.

This clonotype has at least ten counts. The V and J genes are TRBV2 and TRBJ2-2; 8 bases line up with TRBD1. The V and J ends lost 10 bases and 2 bases, in that order; junction bases with no gene match: 3. Germline CDR1 SNHLY, CDR2 FYNNEI. The length of the CDR3 is 13 residues. The CDR3 region is CATDRGNTGELFF. The CDR3 nucleotides read TGTGCCACAGACAGGGGCAACACCGGGGAGCTGTTTTTT.

The V and J genes are TRBV14 and TRBJ2-4; a weak D match, TRBD1 (5 bases). This CDR3 contains 13 residues. Trimming removed 0 bases from V and 5 bases from J, with 5 bases in between. Germline lookup yields CDR1 SGHDN and CDR2 FVKESK. The CDR3 nucleotides are TGTGCCAGCAGCCAAGAGACAGAAAACATTCAGTACTTC. It specifies CASSQETENIQYF.

This clonotype was counted only a few times. V gene TRBV9 combines with J gene TRBJ2-3; possibly TRBD1 for D (5 bases). Trimming left V 4 bases short and J 1 base short, with 13 bases between. Germline values: CDR1 SGDLS, CDR2 YYNGEE. This CDR3 comprises 15 residues. The CDR3 sequence is CASSSTVLGTDTQYF. The CDR3, as DNA: TGTGCCAGCAGCTCGACAGTCCTAGGCACAGATACGCAGTATTTT. Full variable domain (remainder filled in from reference TRBV9 and TRBJ2-3): DSGVTQTPKHLITATGQRVTLRCSPRSGDLSVYWYQQSLDQGLQFLIQYYNGEERAKGNILERFSAQQFPDLHSELNLSSLELGDSALYFCASSSTVLGTDTQYFGPGTRLTVL.

This clonotype has only a few counts. The V gene is TRBV4-2, the J gene TRBJ2-1, with D possibly TRBD2 on 6 matching bases. Germline V lookup: CDR1 LGHNA, CDR2 YNFKEQ. V was shortened by 2 bases and J by 0 bases, with 14 bases between the two germline ends. The CDR3 runs 17 residues. The CDR3 loop is CASSQMEGRDSYNEQFF. The CDR3, as DNA: TGTGCCAGCAGCCAAATGGAGGGTCGTGACTCCTACAATGAGCAGTTCTTC.

This clonotype was detected only a few times. The chain uses TRBV3-1 and TRBJ2-3, with 9 bases matching TRBD2. CDR1 is LGHDT, CDR2 YNNKEL, per germline (reference sequence). The ends lost 0 bases at V and 6 bases at J; junction bases unmatched: 4. This CDR3 is 15 amino acids long. The CDR3 region is CASSQETSGPDTQYF. In nucleotides, the CDR3 is TGTGCCAGCAGCCAAGAGACTAGCGGCCCGGATACGCAGTATTTT.

The rearrangement joins TRBV9 to TRBJ2-1; 7 bases are a match to TRBD2. This CDR3 is built from 15 residues. J gave up 1 base and V 5 bases, and 6 bases lay outside the gene matches. Germline assignment: CDR1 SGDLS and CDR2 YYNGEE. CDR3 bases: TGTGCCAGCAGTCTAGGTAGCGGGTCCTACAATGAGCAGTTCTTC. Translation: CASSLGSGSYNEQFF.

Only one count was recorded for this clonotype. The gene calls are TRBV13 and TRBJ2-5; D remains unclear. V was cut by 5 bases and J by 1 base, with 8 bases left in between. Germline V gene lookup returns CDR1 PRHDT and CDR2 FYEKMQ (reference sequence). CDR3 length: 13 residues. The CDR3 protein is CASSPQSQETQYF. CDR3 in DNA: TGTGCCAGCAGCCCGCAATCCCAAGAGACCCAGTACTTC.

The J gene is TRBJ2-3, the V gene TRBV20-1; 8 nucleotides agree with TRBD2. The V gene end was trimmed by 3 bases and the J gene end by 4 bases; junction bases not matched to a gene: 9. Germline CDR1 and CDR2: DFQATT and SNEGSKA (reference sequence). This CDR3 spans 15 amino acids. CDR3 DNA: TGCAGTGCTAGGAATCCGCGGGGGGAAGCAGATACGCAGTATTTT. It is translated as CSARNPRGEADTQYF.

The chain has TRBV4-3 and TRBJ1-4; a weak D match, TRBD1 (6 bases). The CDR3 spans 15 residues. Germline CDR1 reads LGHNA; CDR2 reads YSLEER. Trimming cost V 1 base and J 5 bases, with 11 bases left between them. CDR3 in amino acids: CASSQADSRNEKLFF. CDR3 nucleotide sequence: TGCGCCAGCAGCCAAGCGGACAGTCGCAATGAAAAACTGTTTTTT.

The rearrangement joins TRBV5-6 to TRBJ1-2; no clear D gene. Germline-derived CDR1 and CDR2 are SGHDT and YYEEEE. The CDR3 is 14 residues long. Trimming took 0 bases from V and 1 from J, leaving 7 bases between them. CDR3 DNA sequence: TGTGCCAGCAGCTTGGACCCGATTAACTATGGCTACACCTTC. It specifies CASSLDPINYGYTF.

This clonotype occurred once. This chain connects TRBV3-1 to TRBJ2-4; 11 bases match TRBD2. The DNA end is a closer match to TRBJ2-7, so the J assignment may be wrong. This CDR3 region has 16 residues. Germline V gives CDR1 LGHDT, CDR2 YNNKEL (reference sequence). CDR3 in DNA: TGTGCCAGCAGCCAAGGACTAGCGGGACTTTCCTACGAGCAGTACTTC. Translated, it gives CASSQGLAGLSYEQYF.

The chain carries TRBV9 and TRBJ2-3; D possibly corresponds to TRBD1 (6 bases). The germline CDR1 and CDR2 sequences are SGDLS and YYNGEE. The V gene lost 1 base and the J gene lost 3 bases, with 21 bases spanning the gap. The CDR3 loop spans 18 amino acids. As DNA, the CDR3 is TGTGCCAGCAGCGTAAGATTGGGGGCTCCCGAGGTAACAGATACGCAGTATTTT. Amino acids: CASSVRLGAPEVTDTQYF.

This clonotype was counted many times. V is TRBV20-1 and J is TRBJ1-2, with D possibly being TRBD1 (5 bases). Germline loops: CDR1 DFQATT, CDR2 SNEGSKA (reference sequence). The ends were cut back, 6 bases at V and 8 bases at J, with 25 bases in the middle. This CDR3 is 15 amino acids long. CDR3 bases: TGCAGTGCCAAGGGGTCCGGGGGGGATGGTGGCGGCTACACCTTC. The encoded protein is CSAKGSGGDGGGYTF.

The chain carries TRBV7-2 and TRBJ2-4; D assignment may be TRBD1 or TRBD2 (5 bases each). The J call may be faulty, since TRBJ2-5 better matches the DNA end. The CDR3 sequence is 19 residues long. Germline CDR1 reads SGHTA; CDR2 reads FQGNSA. Written as DNA, the CDR3 is TGTGCCAGCAGCCGCAACGGGTTGACCCGATCAGGGACCAGGGAGACCCAGTACTTC. Residues: CASSRNGLTRSGTRETQYF.

The chain joins TRBV10-2 to TRBJ2-1, with 16 nucleotides matching TRBD2. V was clipped by 3 bases and J by 2 bases; unmatched bases: 7. Germline CDR1 reads WSHSY; CDR2 reads SAAADI. The CDR3 runs 19 residues. The CDR3 DNA follows: TGCGCCAGCAGTGACCTGGGACTAGCGGGGGGGCTTGCCTACAATGAGCAGTTCTTC. As protein: CASSDLGLAGGLAYNEQFF.